This T cell receptor (beta chain) was sequenced in a study of beta chain features in type 1 diabetes. Since all of the isolated RNA was reverse transcribed, expressed TCRB transcripts were what got sequenced. Sequenced by immunoSEQ multiplex PCR; TCRdb stores in-frame clones only, minus some. The profile shows almost 350,000 clones, around 9% of them singletons. V lost 5 bases and J 3 bases, leaving 8 bases between the germline ends. The V gene's germline CDR1 is MNHNY and CDR2 SVGAGI (reference sequence). This CDR3 comprises 12 residues. This clone showed up just a few times. Its antigen remains unknown. Study results and limitations: Among all four CD4+ subsets, Type 1 diabetes patients had TCRB CDR3s that were moderately but significantly shorter.

The clonotype was recovered from a man aged 30-40 years with type 1 diabetes. Input material: central memory CD4+ T cells from blood. The V and J genes are TRBV6-6 and TRBJ2-7; possibly TRBD1 for D (5 bases). CDR3 DNA: TGTGCCAGCAGTAGACAGAACTACGAGCAGTACTTC. This codes for CASSRQNYEQYF.